This T cell receptor beta chain was identified in a study of cytomegalovirus exposure and HLA in healthy donors. Study-level points and caveats: Most TCR sequences were uncommon, yet certain public TCRs appeared in many donors. Follow-up analysis later connected one missense variant in DCLRE1C with trimming of TCR beta V- and J-genes. Investigators reported approximately 150 TCR beta chains as tied to cytomegalovirus.

Primers: 60 Vbeta forward and 13 Jbeta reverse. Using immunoSEQ multiplex PCR, the repertoire was profiled, and TCRdb retains in-frame clones only, with some absent. Here the sample spans roughly 150,000 clones, 75% being singletons. Concerning this clone: Its antigen remains unknown.

The origin of this receptor is a man younger than 30 in good health and CMV-seropositive. Sequences were obtained from PBMCs.

CDR3 residues: CASSIGGRAALGLQPQHF. The CDR3 nucleotides are TGTGCCAGTAGTATCGGCGGCAGGGCGGCCTTAGGGCTCCAGCCCCAGCATTTT. The V and J genes are TRBV19 and TRBJ1-5; TRBD1 might be the D (5 bases). Looked up from germline, CDR1 is LNHDA and CDR2 is SQIVND (reference sequence). V gave up 3 bases and J gave up 7 bases, with 25 bases separating them. There are 18 residues in the CDR3.